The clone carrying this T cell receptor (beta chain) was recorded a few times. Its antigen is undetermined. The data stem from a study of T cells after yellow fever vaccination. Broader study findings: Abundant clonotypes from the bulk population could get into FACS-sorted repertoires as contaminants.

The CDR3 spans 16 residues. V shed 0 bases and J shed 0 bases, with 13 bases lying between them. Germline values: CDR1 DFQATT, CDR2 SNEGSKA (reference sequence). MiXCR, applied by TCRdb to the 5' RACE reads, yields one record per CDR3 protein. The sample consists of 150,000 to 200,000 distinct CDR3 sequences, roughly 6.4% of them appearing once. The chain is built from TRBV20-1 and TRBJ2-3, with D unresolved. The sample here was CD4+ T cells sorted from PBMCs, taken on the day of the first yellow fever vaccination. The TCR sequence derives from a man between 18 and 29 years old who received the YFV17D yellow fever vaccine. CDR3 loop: CSARDRRHGSTDTQYF. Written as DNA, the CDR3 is TGCAGTGCTAGAGATCGCCGACACGGGAGCACAGATACGCAGTATTTT.